This T cell receptor (beta chain) originates from a study of cytomegalovirus exposure and HLA in healthy donors. Findings and limits, study-wide: HLA-A and HLA-B allele assignments for most subjects were reportedly predicted accurately using TCR beta sequences. Some public TCRs appeared in many individuals, while most sequences were rare. In a later analysis, specific HLA alleles were associated with 15,000 or so TCR beta sequences at a 0.05 false discovery rate. In vitro testing confirmed three CMV-associated chains as specific for CMV antigens.

About this clone: Antigen unknown.

The PCR used 60 Vbeta and 13 Jbeta primers. The data were produced by immunoSEQ multiplex PCR, yet TCRdb's version contains in-frame clones alone and is incomplete. The top ten clones hold 0.2% to 0.3% of a sample with 150,000 to 200,000 clones, almost 85% of them seen once. The CDR3 has 18 residues. Germline-derived CDR1 and CDR2 are SGDLS and YYNGEE. Unmatched junction bases numbered 13, after V lost 4 bases and J lost 1 base. The receptor was isolated from a boy younger than 18 in good health and CMV-seronegative. This chain uses TRBV9 with TRBJ2-7; 11 nucleotides line up with TRBD1. The sequencing input was PBMCs. This chain's CDR3 is CASSPAAPGTGGSYEQYF. CDR3 bases: TGTGCCAGCAGCCCGGCTGCTCCGGGGACAGGGGGTTCCTACGAGCAGTACTTC.